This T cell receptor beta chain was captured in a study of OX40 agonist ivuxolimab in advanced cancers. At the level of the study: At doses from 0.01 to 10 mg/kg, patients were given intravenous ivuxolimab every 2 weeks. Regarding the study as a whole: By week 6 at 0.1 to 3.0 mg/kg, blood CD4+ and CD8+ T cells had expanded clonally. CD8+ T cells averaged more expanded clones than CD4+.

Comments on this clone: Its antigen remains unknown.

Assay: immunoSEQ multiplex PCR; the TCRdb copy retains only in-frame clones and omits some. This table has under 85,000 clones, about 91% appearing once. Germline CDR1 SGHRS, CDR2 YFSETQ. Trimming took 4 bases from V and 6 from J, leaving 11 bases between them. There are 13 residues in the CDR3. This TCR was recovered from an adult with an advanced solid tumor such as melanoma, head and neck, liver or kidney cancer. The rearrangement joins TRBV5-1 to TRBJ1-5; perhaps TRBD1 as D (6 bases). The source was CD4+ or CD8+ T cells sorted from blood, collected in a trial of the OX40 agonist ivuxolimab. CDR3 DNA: TGCGCCAGCAGCCCGGGGGGGGCTCAGCCCCAGCATTTT. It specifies CASSPGGAQPQHF.